This T cell receptor beta chain originates from a study of cytomegalovirus exposure and HLA in healthy donors. Trimming at V came to 7 bases and at J to 2 bases, leaving 2 bases not matched to a gene. This CDR3 contains 13 residues. Germline V gene lookup returns CDR1 LNHDA and CDR2 SQIVND (reference sequence). About this clone: What it binds is not known.

Broader study findings: Cytomegalovirus association was assigned to about 150 TCR beta chains. In an earlier analysis, in some 540 donors, most V segments appeared productive either ~90% or ~30% of the time. Across donors, presence/absence analyses took sequencing depth to be roughly uniform.

The primer mix had 60 Vbeta and 13 Jbeta primers. The repertoire was sequenced with immunoSEQ multiplex PCR; TCRdb's copy has only in-frame clones and lacks some. The table has some 78,000 clones, approximately 80% seen once. The chain joins TRBV19 to TRBJ2-7; 10 positions match TRBD2. The source is a woman aged 45-60 years in good health and CMV-seropositive. The sequenced sample consisted of PBMCs. The CDR3 DNA reads TGTGCCAGTAAAAGCGGGGGGGCCTACGAGCAGTACTTC. It encodes CASKSGGAYEQYF.